This TCR beta chain was found in a study of breast tumors, draining lymph nodes, adjacent tissues. TCRdb itself ran the multiplex PCR reads through MiXCR, one entry per CDR3 protein. The table has approximately 210,000 distinct CDR3 sequences, around 34% seen once; the top ten hold 3.6%. Worth noting for this clonotype: As yet, its antigen is unknown.

Breast cancer patients provided tissue from their axillary draining lymph nodes. Study-level findings and limits: Luminal-like breast cancer showed significantly higher tumor–nontumor repertoire similarity than basal-like. Data only fit, rather than demonstrated, lymph node origin of most tumor T cells. Tumors had less TCR diversity than lymph nodes, more than nontumor tissue. Findings are consistent with lymph node origin and intratumoral expansion of most tumor T cells.

V lost 3 bases and J lost 1, with 7 bases in between. CDR3 length equals 15 residues. Germline lookup yields CDR1 SEHNR and CDR2 FQNEAQ (reference sequence). V and J are TRBV7-9 and TRBJ2-6; D ambiguous. The source material was axillary lymph node tissue. The source of this sequence is a female donor with breast cancer. Some clones in this sample may be carry-over from other donors' samples. As DNA, the CDR3 is TGTGCCAGCAGCTTCCCCCTGTCTGGGGCCAACGTCCTGACTTTC. It encodes CASSFPLSGANVLTF.